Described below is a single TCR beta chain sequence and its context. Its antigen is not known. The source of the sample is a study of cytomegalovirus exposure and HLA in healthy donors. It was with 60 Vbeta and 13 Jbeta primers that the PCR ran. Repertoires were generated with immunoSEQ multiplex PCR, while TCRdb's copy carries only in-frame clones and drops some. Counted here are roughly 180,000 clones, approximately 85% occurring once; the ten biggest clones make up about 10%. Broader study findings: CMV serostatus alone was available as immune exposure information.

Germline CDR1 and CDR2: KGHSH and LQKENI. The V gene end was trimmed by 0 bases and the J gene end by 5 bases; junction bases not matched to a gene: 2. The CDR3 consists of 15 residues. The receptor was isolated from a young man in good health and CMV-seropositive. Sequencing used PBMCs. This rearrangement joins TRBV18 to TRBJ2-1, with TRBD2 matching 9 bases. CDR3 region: CASSPPSGGDNEQFF. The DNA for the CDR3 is TGTGCCAGCTCACCACCTAGCGGGGGAGACAATGAGCAGTTCTTC.